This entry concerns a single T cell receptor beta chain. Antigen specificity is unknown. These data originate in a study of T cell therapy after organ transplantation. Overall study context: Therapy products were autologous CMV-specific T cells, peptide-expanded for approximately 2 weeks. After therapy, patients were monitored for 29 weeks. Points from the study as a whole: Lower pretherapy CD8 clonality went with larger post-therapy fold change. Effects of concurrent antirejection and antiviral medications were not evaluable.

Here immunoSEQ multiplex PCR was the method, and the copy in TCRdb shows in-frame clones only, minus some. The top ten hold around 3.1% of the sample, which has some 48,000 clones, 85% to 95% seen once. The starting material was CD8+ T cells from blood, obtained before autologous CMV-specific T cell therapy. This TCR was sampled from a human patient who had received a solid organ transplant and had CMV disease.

The CDR3 bases are TGTGCCAGCAGCTTTGGGCAGGGAGTGCAGCCCCAGCATTTT. Translation gives CASSFGQGVQPQHF. The chain employs TRBV7-9 and TRBJ1-5; TRBD1 is a possible D gene (5 bases). CDR3 length: 14 residues. V was trimmed by 3 bases and J by 7 bases, leaving 13 bases between them. Germline lookup yields CDR1 SEHNR and CDR2 FQNEAQ (reference sequence).